This T cell receptor (beta chain) was sequenced during a study of T cell responses to AZD1222 COVID-19 vaccine. Regarding the study as a whole: The donor cohort was predominantly white British with a female majority, and clonal diversity may have been underestimated.

Concerning this clone itself: Its antigen is as yet unknown.

Libraries were prepared by immunoSEQ multiplex PCR; TCRdb keeps only in-frame clonotypes and omits some of them. Found here are approximately 97,000 clones, less than 90% of them singletons; the top ten hold more than 15%. The CDR3 consists of 16 residues. The J segment lost 0 bases and the V segment lost 4 bases, leaving 3 bases of the junction unmatched. Germline V lookup: CDR1 LGHNA, CDR2 YNFKEQ. The material was peripheral blood, obtained on day 0 of AZD1222 vaccination. This sequence originates from an adult in good health. The chain couples TRBV4-2 to TRBJ2-1; 10 nucleotides line up with TRBD2. The CDR3 coding sequence is TGTGCCAGCAGCCGTCCTAGCGGGAGCTCCTACAATGAGCAGTTCTTC. It codes for CASSRPSGSSYNEQFF.